This TCR beta chain was identified in a study of T cell clones after liver transplantation. Study-level information: Graft-donor-reactive sequences were compared with third-party-reactive TCRbeta sequences from pre-transplant mixed lymphocyte reactions. Subjects received no induction therapy and standard immunosuppression until randomization at 12-24 months post-transplant.

Germline lookup yields CDR1 SNHLY and CDR2 FYNNEI. There are 15 residues in the CDR3. Alloreactive TCRbeta sequences came from sequencing proliferating CFSE-low cells in the MLR. Stimulators were graft donor PBMCs, splenocytes, lymph-node cells, or third-party PBMCs for pre-transplant recipient cells. As concerns this clone: As yet, its antigen is unknown. Only one base separates this from a far larger clonotype, so it likely reflects a read error. The same CDR3 can be traced to other DNA sequences in this sample.

This table comes from immunoSEQ multiplex PCR, and its TCRdb copy is limited to in-frame clones, with some not included. The sample records around 5,600 clones, 30% being singletons. This TCR was sampled from a human patient who received a liver transplant. The graft donor may be the source of some T cells. The sample was CD4+ T cells from cultured PBMCs. The gene calls are TRBV2 and TRBJ2-7, with a tentative D call TRBD2 (6 bases). CDR3 bases: TGCGCCAGCAGTTATACCGGGACCGTGGGGGGCGAGCAGTACTTC. Residues: CASSYTGTVGGEQYF.